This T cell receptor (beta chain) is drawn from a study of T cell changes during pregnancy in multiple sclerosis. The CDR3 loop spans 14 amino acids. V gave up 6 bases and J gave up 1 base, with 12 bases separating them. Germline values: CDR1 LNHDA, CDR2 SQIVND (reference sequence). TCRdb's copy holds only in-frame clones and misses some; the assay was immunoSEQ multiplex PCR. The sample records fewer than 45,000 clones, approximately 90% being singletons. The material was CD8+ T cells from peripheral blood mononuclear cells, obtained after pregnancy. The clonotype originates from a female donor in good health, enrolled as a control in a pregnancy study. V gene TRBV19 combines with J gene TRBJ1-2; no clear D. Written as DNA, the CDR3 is TGTGCCAGTAGCATGTCTACGATTAACTATGGCTACACCTTC. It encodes CASSMSTINYGYTF.